This TCR beta chain appears in the sequencing data of a study of blood T cell repertoires in COVID-19. Turning to the study itself: The study drew acute and convalescent COVID-19 samples from the United States, Italy and Spain. Nucleic acid was either cDNA or gDNA, and it came from T cells, B-cell-depleted T cells, or PBMCs.

V lost 3 bases, J lost 2 bases, and 11 bases lay in between. Germline CDR1 reads LNHDA; CDR2 reads SQIVND (reference sequence). The CDR3 loop spans 14 amino acids. Original methodology: Nucleated cell number was recorded as an estimate derived from reference gene primer amplification. Some clones are missing from TCRdb's copy, which holds only in-frame ones; the method was immunoSEQ multiplex PCR. V, J and clone size derive from that table, while D and trimming were established from the DNA sequence. The data contain roughly 200,000 clones, 85% to 90% of them singletons. Sequencing was carried out using peripheral blood. This receptor was obtained from a man between 35 and 55 years old with active or convalescent COVID-19. The genes are TRBV19 and TRBJ2-7; possible D gene TRBD2, 6 bases. CDR3 protein: CASSISGATYEQYF. For the CDR3, the DNA is TGTGCCAGTAGTATTAGCGGCGCAACCTACGAGCAGTACTTC.